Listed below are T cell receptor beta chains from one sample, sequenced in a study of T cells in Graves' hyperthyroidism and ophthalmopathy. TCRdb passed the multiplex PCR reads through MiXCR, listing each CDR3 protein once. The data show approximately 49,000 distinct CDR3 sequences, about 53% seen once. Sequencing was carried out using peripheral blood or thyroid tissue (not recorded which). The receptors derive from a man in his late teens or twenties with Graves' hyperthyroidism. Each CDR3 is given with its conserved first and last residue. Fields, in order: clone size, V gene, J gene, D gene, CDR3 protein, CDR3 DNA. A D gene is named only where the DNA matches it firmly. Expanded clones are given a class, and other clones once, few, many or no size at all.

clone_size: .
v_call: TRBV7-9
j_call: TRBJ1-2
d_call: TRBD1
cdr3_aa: CASSPRPTGFSGTDYGYTF
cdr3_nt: TGTGCCAGCAGCCCACGACCCACGGGATTCAGCGGGACAGACTATGGCTACACCTTC

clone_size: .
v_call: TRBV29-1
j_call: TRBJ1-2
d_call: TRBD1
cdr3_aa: CSVGTGNYGYTF
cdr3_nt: TGCAGCGTTGGGACAGGGAATTATGGCTACACCTTC

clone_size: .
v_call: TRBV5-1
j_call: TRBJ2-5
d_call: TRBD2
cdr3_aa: CASRTSGGVETQYF
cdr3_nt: TGCGCCAGCAGGACTAGCGGGGGCGTAGAGACCCAGTACTTC

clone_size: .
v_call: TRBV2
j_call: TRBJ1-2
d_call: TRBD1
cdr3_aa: CASTGVGYGYTF
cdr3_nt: TGTGCCAGTACAGGGGTAGGCTATGGCTACACCTTC

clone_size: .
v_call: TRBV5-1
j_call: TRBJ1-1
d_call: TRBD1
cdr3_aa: CASSPRQGRNTEAFF
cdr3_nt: TGCGCCAGCAGCCCCAGACAGGGTCGAAACACTGAAGCTTTCTTT

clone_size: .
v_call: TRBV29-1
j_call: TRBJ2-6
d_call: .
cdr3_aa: CGVVGGSGANVLTF
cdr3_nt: TGCGGCGTTGTGGGGGGCTCTGGGGCCAACGTCCTGACTTTC

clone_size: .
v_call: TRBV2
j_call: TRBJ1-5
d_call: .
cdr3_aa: CASSEAWQIQPQHF
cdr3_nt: TGTGCCAGCAGTGAAGCATGGCAGATACAGCCCCAGCATTTT

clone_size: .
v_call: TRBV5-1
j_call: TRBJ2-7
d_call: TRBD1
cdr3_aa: CASSTGTGYYEQYF
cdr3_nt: TGCGCCAGCAGCACCGGGACAGGGTACTACGAGCAGTACTTC

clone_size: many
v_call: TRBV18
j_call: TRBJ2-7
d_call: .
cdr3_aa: CASSPREDEQYF
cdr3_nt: TGTGCCAGCTCACCAAGGGAGGACGAGCAGTACTTC

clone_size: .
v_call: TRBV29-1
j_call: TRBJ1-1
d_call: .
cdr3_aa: CSVVDGSTEAFF
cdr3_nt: TGCAGCGTTGTAGACGGAAGCACTGAAGCTTTCTTT

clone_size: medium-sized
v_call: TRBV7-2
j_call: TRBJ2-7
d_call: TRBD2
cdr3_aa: CASSMTSGGYYEQYF
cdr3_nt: TGTGCCAGCAGCATGACTAGCGGGGGCTACTACGAGCAGTACTTC

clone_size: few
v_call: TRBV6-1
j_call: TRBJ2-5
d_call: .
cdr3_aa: CAAARAQTQYF
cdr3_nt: TGTGCCGCAGCCCGGGCCCAGACCCAGTACTTC

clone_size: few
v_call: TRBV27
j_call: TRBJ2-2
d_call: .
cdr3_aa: CATKGGFSYNTGELFF
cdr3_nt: TGTGCCACGAAGGGGGGGTTTAGCTATAACACCGGGGAGCTGTTTTTT

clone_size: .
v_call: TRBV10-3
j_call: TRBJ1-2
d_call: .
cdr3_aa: CAISEGGPDYGYTF
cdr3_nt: TGTGCCATCAGTGAAGGAGGTCCCGACTATGGCTACACCTTC

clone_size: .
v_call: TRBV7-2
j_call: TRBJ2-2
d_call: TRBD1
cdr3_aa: CASSFLRGQGLSGELFF
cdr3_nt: TGTGCCAGCAGCTTCCTCCGGGGACAGGGTTTGTCCGGGGAGCTGTTTTTT

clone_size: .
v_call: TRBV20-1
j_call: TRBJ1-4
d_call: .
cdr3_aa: CSARSLSLDEKLFF
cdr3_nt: TGCAGTGCTCGAAGCCTGTCCCTTGATGAAAAACTGTTTTTT

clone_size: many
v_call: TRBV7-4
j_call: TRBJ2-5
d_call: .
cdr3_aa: CASSLTGNLGETQYF
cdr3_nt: TGTGCCAGCAGTCTTACAGGGAACCTGGGAGAGACCCAGTACTTC

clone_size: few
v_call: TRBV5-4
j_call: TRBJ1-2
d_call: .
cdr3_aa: CASSPGRTAANYGYTF
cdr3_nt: TGTGCCAGCAGCCCCGGTCGGACAGCGGCTAACTATGGCTACACCTTC

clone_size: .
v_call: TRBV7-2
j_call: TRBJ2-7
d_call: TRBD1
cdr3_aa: CASSLQGAPNYEQYF
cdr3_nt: TGTGCCAGCAGCTTACAGGGGGCCCCCAACTACGAGCAGTACTTC

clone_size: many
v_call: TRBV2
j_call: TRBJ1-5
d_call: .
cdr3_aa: CASSGGGYSNQPQHF
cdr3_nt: TGTGCCAGCAGTGGAGGGGGGTATAGCAATCAGCCCCAGCATTTT

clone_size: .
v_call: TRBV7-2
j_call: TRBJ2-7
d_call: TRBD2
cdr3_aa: CASTFGTSGNQQYF
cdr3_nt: TGTGCCAGCACCTTTGGGACTAGCGGGAACCAGCAGTACTTC

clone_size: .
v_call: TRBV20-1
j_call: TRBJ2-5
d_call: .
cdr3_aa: CSVQRQETQYF
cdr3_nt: TGCAGTGTACAGCGGCAAGAGACCCAGTACTTC

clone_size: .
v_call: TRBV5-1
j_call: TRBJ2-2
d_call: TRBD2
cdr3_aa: CASSPSAPSGSTGELFF
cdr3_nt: TGCGCCAGCAGCCCTAGCGCCCCTAGCGGGAGCACCGGGGAGCTGTTTTTT

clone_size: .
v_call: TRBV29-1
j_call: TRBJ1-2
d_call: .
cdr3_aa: CSVQRSYYGYTF
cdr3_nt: TGCAGCGTCCAGAGGTCCTACTATGGCTACACCTTC

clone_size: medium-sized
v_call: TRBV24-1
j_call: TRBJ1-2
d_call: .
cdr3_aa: CATSPDGTIGYTF
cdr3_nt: TGTGCCACCAGTCCTGACGGGACGATTGGCTACACCTTC

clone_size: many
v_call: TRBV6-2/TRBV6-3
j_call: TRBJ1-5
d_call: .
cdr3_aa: CASSYPSKGSGPQHF
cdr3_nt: TGTGCCAGCAGTTACCCTTCGAAGGGATCAGGGCCCCAGCATTTT

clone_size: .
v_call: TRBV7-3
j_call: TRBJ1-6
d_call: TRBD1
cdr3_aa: CASSLSGQGPPLHF
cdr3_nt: TGTGCCAGCAGCTTGTCAGGACAGGGTCCACCCCTCCACTTT

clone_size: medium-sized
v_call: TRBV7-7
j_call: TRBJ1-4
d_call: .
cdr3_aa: CASSRDGRSELFF
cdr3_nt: TGTGCCAGCAGCCGGGACGGGAGAAGCGAACTGTTTTTT

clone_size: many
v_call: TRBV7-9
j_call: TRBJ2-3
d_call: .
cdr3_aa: CASSPMLQGPHTQYF
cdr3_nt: TGTGCCAGCAGTCCGATGCTACAGGGCCCCCATACGCAGTATTTT

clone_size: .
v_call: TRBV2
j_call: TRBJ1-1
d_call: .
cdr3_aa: CASSEAKNTEAFF
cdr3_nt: TGTGCCAGCAGTGAAGCGAAGAACACTGAAGCTTTCTTT

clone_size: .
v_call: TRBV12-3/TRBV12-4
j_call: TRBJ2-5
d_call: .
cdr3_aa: CASSSLNSKETQYF
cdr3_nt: TGTGCCAGCAGTTCGTTGAACAGCAAAGAGACCCAGTACTTC

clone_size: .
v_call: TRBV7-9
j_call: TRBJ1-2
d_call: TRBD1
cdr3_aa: CASSNGQGNFASYTF
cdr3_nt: TGTGCCAGCAGCAACGGACAGGGGAATTTTGCGAGCTACACCTTC

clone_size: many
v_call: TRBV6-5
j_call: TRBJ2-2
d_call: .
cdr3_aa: CASSRTQNTGELFF
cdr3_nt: TGTGCCAGCAGTCGGACACAGAACACCGGGGAGCTGTTTTTT

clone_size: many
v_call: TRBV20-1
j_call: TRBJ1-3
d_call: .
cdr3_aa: CSARRAVPSGNTIYF
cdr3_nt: TGCAGTGCTAGAAGGGCGGTCCCCTCTGGAAACACCATATATTTT

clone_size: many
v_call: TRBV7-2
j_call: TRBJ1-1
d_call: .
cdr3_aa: CASSFSSWVKGSHDTEAFF
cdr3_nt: TGTGCCAGCAGCTTTTCGTCGTGGGTAAAAGGGAGCCATGATACTGAAGCTTTCTTT

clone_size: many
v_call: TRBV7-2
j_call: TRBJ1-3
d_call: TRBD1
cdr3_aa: CASSLGTAISGNTIYF
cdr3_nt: TGTGCCAGCAGCCTAGGGACAGCCATCTCTGGAAACACCATATATTTT

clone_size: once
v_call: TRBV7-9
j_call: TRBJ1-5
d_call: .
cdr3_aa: CASSLGEGTNQPQHF
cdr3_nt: TGTGCCAGCAGCTTAGGGGAGGGGACCAATCAGCCCCAGCATTTT

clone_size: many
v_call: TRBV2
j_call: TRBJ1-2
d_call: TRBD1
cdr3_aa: CASSLQGNGYTF
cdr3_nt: TGTGCCAGCAGTCTACAGGGGAATGGCTACACCTTC

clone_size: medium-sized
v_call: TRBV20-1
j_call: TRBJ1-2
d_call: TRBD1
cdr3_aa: CSADQGGRGYTF
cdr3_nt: TGCAGTGCTGATCAGGGGGGACGGGGCTACACCTTC

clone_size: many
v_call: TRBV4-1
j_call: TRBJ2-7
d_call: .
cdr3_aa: CASSFTGPAPYEQYF
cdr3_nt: TGCGCCAGCAGCTTTACCGGACCGGCCCCCTACGAGCAGTACTTC

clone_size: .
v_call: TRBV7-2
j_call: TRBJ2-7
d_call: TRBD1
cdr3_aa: CASRGGGTGSTGEQYF
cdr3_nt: TGTGCCAGCAGGGGAGGTGGGACAGGGTCCACCGGGGAGCAGTACTTC

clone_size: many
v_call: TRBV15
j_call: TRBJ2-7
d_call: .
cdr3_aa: CATSRDWGSTYEQYF
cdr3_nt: TGTGCCACCAGCAGAGATTGGGGCAGTACCTACGAGCAGTACTTC

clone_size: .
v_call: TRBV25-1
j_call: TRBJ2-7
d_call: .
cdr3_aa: CASSDTGGQAYEQYF
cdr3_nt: TGTGCCAGCAGTGACACCGGGGGGCAAGCTTACGAGCAGTACTTC

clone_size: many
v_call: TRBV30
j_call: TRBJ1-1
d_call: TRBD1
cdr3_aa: CAWSADRVTEAFF
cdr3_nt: TGTGCCTGGAGTGCGGACAGGGTCACTGAAGCTTTCTTT

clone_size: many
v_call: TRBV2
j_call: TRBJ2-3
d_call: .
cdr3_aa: CASSDSIQYTDTQYF
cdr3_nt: TGTGCCAGCAGTGATAGTATCCAATACACAGATACGCAGTATTTT

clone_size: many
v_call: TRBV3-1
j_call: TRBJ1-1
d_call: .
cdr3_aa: CASSQDLTYTEAFF
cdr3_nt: TGTGCCAGCAGCCAAGATCTCACCTACACTGAAGCTTTCTTT

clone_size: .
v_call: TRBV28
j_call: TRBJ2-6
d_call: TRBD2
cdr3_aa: CASSLLAGPLSLRANVLTF
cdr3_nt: TGTGCCAGCAGTTTGTTAGCGGGACCCCTGAGTCTTAGAGCCAACGTCCTGACTTTC

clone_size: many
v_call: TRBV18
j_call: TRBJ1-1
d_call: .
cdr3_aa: CASSPRDSRDTEAFF
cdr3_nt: TGTGCCAGCTCACCTCGAGATTCCAGGGACACTGAAGCTTTCTTT

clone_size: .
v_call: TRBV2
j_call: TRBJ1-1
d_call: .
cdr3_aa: CAGKNRTTEAFF
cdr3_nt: TGTGCCGGCAAAAACAGGACGACTGAAGCTTTCTTT

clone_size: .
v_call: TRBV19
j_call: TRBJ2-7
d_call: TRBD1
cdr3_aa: CASSQGTGRIEQYF
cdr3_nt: TGTGCCAGTAGTCAAGGGACAGGGAGGATCGAGCAGTACTTC

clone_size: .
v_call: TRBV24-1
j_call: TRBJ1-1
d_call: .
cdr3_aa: CATSERWNTEAFF
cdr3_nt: TGTGCCACCAGTGAGAGGTGGAACACTGAAGCTTTCTTT

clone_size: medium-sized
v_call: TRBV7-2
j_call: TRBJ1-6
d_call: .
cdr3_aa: CASSVGNTLHF
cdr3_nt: TGTGCCAGCAGCGTAGGGAATACCCTCCACTTT

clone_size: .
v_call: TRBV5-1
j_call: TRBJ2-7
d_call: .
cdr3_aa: CASSSTATSSYEQYF
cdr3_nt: TGCGCCAGCAGCTCGACCGCAACTAGCTCCTACGAGCAGTACTTC

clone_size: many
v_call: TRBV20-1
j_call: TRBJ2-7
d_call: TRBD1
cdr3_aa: CSARALQGAYEQYF
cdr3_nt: TGCAGTGCTAGAGCCCTCCAGGGGGCTTACGAGCAGTACTTC